At least ten counts were recorded for the clone carrying this T cell receptor beta chain. The entry originates in a study of Graves' ophthalmopathy and Graves' hyperthyroidism. Trimming took 3 bases from V and 0 from J; bases not matched to a gene: 7. The CDR3 runs 17 residues. The authors amplified TCR beta CDR3 regions from RNA transcripts. First-round RT-PCR employed HTBI primers, with a second-round multiplex PCR after it. TCRdb redid the calling of the multiplex PCR reads with MiXCR, one entry per CDR3 protein. The repertoire holds 150,000 to 200,000 distinct CDR3 sequences, with about two fifths as singletons. Patients were left out if they had other autoimmune diseases, uncontrolled infections, pregnancy or lactation.

The chain couples TRBV12-3 or TRBV12-4 to TRBJ1-1; TRBD1 matches 10 bases. The specimen sequenced was peripheral blood. The clonotype originates from a man in his thirties or forties with Graves' ophthalmopathy. For the CDR3, the DNA is TGTGCCAGCAGTTTCGGGACAGGGGCCGGTATGAACACTGAAGCTTTCTTT. This translates into CASSFGTGAGMNTEAFF.